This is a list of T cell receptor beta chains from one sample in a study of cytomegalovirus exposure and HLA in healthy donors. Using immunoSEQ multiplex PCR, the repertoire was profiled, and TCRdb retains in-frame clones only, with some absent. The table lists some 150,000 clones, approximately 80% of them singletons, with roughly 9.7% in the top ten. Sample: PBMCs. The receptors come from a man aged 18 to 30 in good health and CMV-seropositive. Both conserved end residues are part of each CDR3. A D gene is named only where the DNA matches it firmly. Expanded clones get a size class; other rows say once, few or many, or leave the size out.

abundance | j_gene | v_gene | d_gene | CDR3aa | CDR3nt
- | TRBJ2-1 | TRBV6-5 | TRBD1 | CASSYLQGTAHNEQFF | TGTGCCAGCAGTTACCTACAGGGGACAGCCCACAATGAGCAGTTCTTC
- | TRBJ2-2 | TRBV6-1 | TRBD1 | CASSEGTGDGTGELFF | TGTGCCAGCAGTGAAGGGACAGGGGACGGCACCGGGGAGCTGTTTTTT
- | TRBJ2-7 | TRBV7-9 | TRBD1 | CASSGIDRGPYEQYF | TGTGCCAGCAGCGGGATCGACAGGGGGCCCTACGAGCAGTACTTC
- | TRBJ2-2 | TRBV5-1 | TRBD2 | CASSSGSGSFTGELFF | TGCGCCAGCAGCTCTGGGAGCGGGAGCTTCACCGGGGAGCTGTTTTTT
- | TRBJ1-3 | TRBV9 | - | CASSELGGSYSGNTIYF | TGTGCCAGCAGCGAACTCGGAGGGTCCTACTCTGGAAACACCATATATTTT
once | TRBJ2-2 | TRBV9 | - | CASSVVGGPRATGELFF | TGTGCCAGCAGCGTAGTCGGGGGGCCGCGTGCCACCGGGGAGCTGTTTTTT
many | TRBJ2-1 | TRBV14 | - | CASSQVHPSEQFF | TGTGCCAGCAGCCAAGTTCACCCCAGTGAGCAGTTCTTC
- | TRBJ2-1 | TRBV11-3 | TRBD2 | CASSLSPGGGYSEQFF | TGTGCCAGCAGCTTAAGCCCGGGAGGGGGGTACAGTGAGCAGTTCTTC
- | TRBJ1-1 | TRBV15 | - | CATSRVRGTNTEAFF | TGTGCCACCAGCAGAGTCCGGGGGACGAACACTGAAGCTTTCTTT
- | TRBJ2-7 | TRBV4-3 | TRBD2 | CASCGTSGSHKTYEQYF | TGCGCCAGTTGCGGGACTAGCGGGTCTCACAAAACCTACGAGCAGTACTTC
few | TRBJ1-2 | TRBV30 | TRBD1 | CAWSDFDRGGYGYTF | TGTGCCTGGAGTGACTTCGACAGGGGTGGCTATGGCTACACCTTC
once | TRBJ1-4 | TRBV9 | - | CASSVGDTRKLFF | TGTGCCAGCAGCGTGGGGGACACACGAAAACTGTTTTTT
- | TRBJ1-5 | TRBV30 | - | CAWSVGGSDQPQHF | TGTGCCTGGAGTGTCGGGGGTAGTGATCAGCCCCAGCATTTT
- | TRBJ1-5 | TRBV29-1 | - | CSVSRGVHQPQHF | TGCAGCGTTTCACGGGGGGTGCATCAGCCCCAGCATTTT
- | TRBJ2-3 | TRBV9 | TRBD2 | CASSVTSGGDTQYF | TGTGCCAGCAGCGTGACTAGCGGCGGGGATACGCAGTATTTT
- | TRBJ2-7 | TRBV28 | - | CSKKKAAYEQYF | TGTTCCAAGAAGAAGGCGGCATACGAGCAGTACTTC
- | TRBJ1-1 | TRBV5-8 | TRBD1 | CASSLGQGAAEAFF | TGTGCCAGCAGCTTGGGACAGGGGGCTGCTGAAGCTTTCTTT
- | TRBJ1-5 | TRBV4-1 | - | CASSQGYSNQPQHF | TGCGCCAGCAGCCAAGGTTATAGCAATCAGCCCCAGCATTTT
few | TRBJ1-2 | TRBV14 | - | CASSFDPGGYGYTF | TGTGCCAGCAGTTTTGACCCGGGAGGCTATGGCTACACCTTC
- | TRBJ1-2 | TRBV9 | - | CASSVALGSYGYTF | TGTGCCAGCAGCGTAGCTCTGGGCTCCTATGGCTACACCTTC
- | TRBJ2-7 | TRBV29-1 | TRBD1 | CSVGNRGPYYEQYF | TGCAGCGTTGGAAACAGGGGCCCGTACTACGAGCAGTACTTC
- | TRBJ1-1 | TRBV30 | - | CAWSGQFPMNTEAFF | TGTGCCTGGAGTGGACAGTTCCCCATGAACACTGAAGCTTTCTTT
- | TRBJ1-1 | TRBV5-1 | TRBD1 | CASSSQGRNTEAFF | TGCGCCAGCAGCTCACAGGGGAGGAATACTGAAGCTTTCTTT